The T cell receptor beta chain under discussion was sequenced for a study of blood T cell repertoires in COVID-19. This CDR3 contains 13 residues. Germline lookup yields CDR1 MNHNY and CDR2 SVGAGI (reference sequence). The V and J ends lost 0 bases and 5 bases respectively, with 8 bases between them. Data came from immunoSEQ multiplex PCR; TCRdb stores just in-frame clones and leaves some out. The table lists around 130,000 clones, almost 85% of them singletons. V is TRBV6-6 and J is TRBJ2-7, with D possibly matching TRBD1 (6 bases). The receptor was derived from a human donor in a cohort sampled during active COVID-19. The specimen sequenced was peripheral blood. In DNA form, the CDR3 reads TGTGCCAGCAGTTACTCACAGGGCGACGAGCAGTACTTC. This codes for CASSYSQGDEQYF.